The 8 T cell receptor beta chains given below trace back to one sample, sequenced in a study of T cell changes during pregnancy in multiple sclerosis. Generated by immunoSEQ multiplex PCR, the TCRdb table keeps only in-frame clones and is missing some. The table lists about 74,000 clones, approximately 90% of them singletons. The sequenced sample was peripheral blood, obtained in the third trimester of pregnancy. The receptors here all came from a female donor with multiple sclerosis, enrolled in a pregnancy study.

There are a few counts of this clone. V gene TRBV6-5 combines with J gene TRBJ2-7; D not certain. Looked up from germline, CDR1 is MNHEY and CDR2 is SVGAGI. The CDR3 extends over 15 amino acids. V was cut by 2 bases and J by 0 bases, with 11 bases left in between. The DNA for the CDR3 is TGTGCCAGCAGTTACCACGGTGTATCCTCCTACGAGCAGTACTTC. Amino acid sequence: CASSYHGVSSYEQYF.

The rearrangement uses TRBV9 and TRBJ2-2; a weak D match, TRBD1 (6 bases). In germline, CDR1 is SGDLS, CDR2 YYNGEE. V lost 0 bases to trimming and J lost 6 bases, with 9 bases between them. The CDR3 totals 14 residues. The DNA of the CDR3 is TGTGCCAGCAGCGTAGGACAGGACTCCGGGGAGCTGTTTTTT. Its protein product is CASSVGQDSGELFF.

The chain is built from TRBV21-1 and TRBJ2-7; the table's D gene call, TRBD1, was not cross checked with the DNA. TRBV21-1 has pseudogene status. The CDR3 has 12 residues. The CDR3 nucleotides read TGTGCCAGCAGCTGGACAGGGCACGAGCAGTACTTC. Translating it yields CASSWTGHEQYF.

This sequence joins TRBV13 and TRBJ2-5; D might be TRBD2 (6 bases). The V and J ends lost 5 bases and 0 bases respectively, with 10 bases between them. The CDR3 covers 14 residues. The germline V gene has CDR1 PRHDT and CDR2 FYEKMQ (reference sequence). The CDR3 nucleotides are TGTGCCAGCAGCCTACGGGACTACCAAGAGACCCAGTACTTC. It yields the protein CASSLRDYQETQYF.

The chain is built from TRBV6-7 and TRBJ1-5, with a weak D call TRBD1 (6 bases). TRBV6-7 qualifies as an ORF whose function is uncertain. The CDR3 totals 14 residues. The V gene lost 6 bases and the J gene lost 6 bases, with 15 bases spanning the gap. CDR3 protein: CASRPRDNGQPQHF. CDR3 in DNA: TGTGCCAGCAGGCCCCGGGACAACGGTCAGCCCCAGCATTTT.

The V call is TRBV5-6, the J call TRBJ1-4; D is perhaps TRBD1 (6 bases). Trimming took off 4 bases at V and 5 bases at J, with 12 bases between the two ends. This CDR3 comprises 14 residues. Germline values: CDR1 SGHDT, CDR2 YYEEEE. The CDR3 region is CASSGGDRNEKLFF. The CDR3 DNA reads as TGTGCCAGCAGCGGGGGCGACAGAAATGAAAAACTGTTTTTT. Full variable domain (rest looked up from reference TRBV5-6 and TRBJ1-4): DAGVTQSPTHLIKTRGQQVTLRCSPKSGHDTVSWYQQALGQGPQFIFQYYEEEERQRGNFPDRFSGHQFPNYSSELNVNALLLGDSALYLCASSGGDRNEKLFFGSGTQLSVL.

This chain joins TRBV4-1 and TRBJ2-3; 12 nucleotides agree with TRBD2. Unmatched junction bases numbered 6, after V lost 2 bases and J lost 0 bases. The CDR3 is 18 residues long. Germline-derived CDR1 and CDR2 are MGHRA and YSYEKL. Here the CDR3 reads CASSQKTSGGRSTDTQYF. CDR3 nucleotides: TGCGCCAGCAGCCAAAAGACTAGCGGGGGCCGGAGCACAGATACGCAGTATTTT.

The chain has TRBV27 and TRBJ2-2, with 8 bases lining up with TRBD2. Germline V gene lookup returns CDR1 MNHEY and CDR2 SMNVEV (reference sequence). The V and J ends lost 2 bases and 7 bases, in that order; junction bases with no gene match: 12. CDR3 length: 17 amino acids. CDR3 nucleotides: TGTGCCAGCAGTTTAGATTCCGGGGGGGCCTTGATCGGGGAGCTGTTTTTT. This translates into CASSLDSGGALIGELFF.